This section outlines one T cell receptor (beta chain) sequence together with its context. Its target is unknown. This entry comes from a study of memory CD4+ T cells and cytomegalovirus serostatus. The sort gate was single viable CD3+CD4+CD8-CD45RO+ cells for memory CD4+ T cells. Data came from immunoSEQ multiplex PCR; TCRdb stores just in-frame clones and leaves some out. The table includes about 25,000 clones, less than 80% detected once. General study points: Median bootstrapped AUC for CMV status was roughly 0.95 originally, less than 0.93 US-trained.

The germline CDR1 and CDR2 sequences are SGHRS and YFSETQ. The CDR3 sequence is 16 residues long. Trimming cost V 1 base and J 3 bases, with 14 bases left between them. The chain links TRBV5-1 to TRBJ2-1, with D maybe TRBD2 (6 bases). The source of this sequence is an adult in good health and CMV-seronegative. Sequences were obtained from memory CD4+ T cells from blood. The CDR3 DNA reads TGCGCCAGCAGCTTGACCTCCGGGACTCTCTACAATGAGCAGTTCTTC. It yields the protein CASSLTSGTLYNEQFF.